Shown below are 13 T cell receptor beta chains from a single sample sequenced in a study of human T cells and chemical hapten exposure. TCRdb re-derived calls from the RACE reads in MiXCR, one entry per CDR3 protein. The table lists 380,000 or so distinct CDR3 sequences, roughly 4.8% of them singletons. Documented time point: patch test 1, 2 weeks after DPC sensitization. Specified treatment: therapeutic diphenylcyclopropenone sensitization with weekly scalp DPC. Sequenced material: whole blood, taken in connection with sensitization to the hapten diphenylcyclopropenone (DPC). All receptors derive from a woman in her 50s with alopecia areata. Some clones in this sample may be carry-over from other donors' samples.

The sample holds many counts of this clonotype. The rearrangement links TRBV20-1 to TRBJ2-6; D remains unclear. The CDR3 runs 15 residues. CDR1 DFQATT and CDR2 SNEGSKA come from the germline V gene (reference sequence). V was pared by 0 bases and J by 0 bases, with 6 bases between. This CDR3 reads CSARDKGSGANVLTF. CDR3 DNA: TGCAGTGCTAGAGATAAAGGCTCTGGGGCCAACGTCCTGACTTTC.

This clonotype was observed at least ten times. This chain uses TRBV7-2 with TRBJ2-5; perhaps TRBD1 as D (6 bases). The germline CDR1 and CDR2 sequences are SGHTA and FQGNSA. Deletions cut 2 bases from V and 1 base from J, with 11 bases between. The CDR3 is made up of 15 amino acids. The DNA of the CDR3 is TGTGCCAGCAGCTTATTGTTGGGGGCCCAAGAGACCCAGTACTTC. Protein sequence: CASSLLLGAQETQYF.

Ten or more counts support this clonotype. The chain combines TRBV5-1 with TRBJ2-5; 7 positions match TRBD1. Looked up from germline, CDR1 is SGHRS and CDR2 is YFSETQ. The CDR3 has 15 amino acids. V gave up 5 bases and J gave up 2 bases; unmatched junction bases: 9. This CDR3 reads CASRRSLGQQETQYF. The CDR3 DNA reads as TGCGCCAGCAGGCGGTCCCTGGGACAGCAAGAGACCCAGTACTTC.

V and J are TRBV5-6 and TRBJ2-7, with TRBD2 as a possible D gene (5 bases). V shed 1 base and J shed 6 bases, with 8 bases lying between them. The CDR3 spans 12 residues. Looked up from germline, CDR1 is SGHDT and CDR2 is YYEEEE. The CDR3 loop is CASSLSGFEQYF. The CDR3 region has the DNA TGTGCCAGCAGCTTGTCGGGGTTCGAGCAGTACTTC.

This clonotype was recorded many times. The J gene is TRBJ2-5, the V gene TRBV7-8, with D unresolved. The V gene lost 1 base and the J gene lost 6 bases, with 6 bases spanning the gap. This CDR3 has 12 residues. The germline CDR1 and CDR2 sequences are SGHVS and FQNEAQ. The chain's CDR3 is CASSLGHQTQYF. The CDR3 coding sequence is TGTGCCAGCAGCTTAGGTCACCAGACCCAGTACTTC.

Many counts were recorded for this clonotype. This chain joins TRBV5-1 and TRBJ2-7; 7 positions match TRBD2. Germline V gene sequence: CDR1 SGHRS, CDR2 YFSETQ. The CDR3 contains 14 residues. Germline trimming cut 3 bases from V and 2 bases from J; bases unmatched to any gene: 5. The CDR3 DNA reads TGCGCCAGCAGCTACGGACTAGGGCCCTACGAGCAGTACTTC. It translates to CASSYGLGPYEQYF.

This clonotype was observed many times. The chain couples TRBV13 to TRBJ1-2; D may be TRBD1 (6 bases). Trimming cost V 1 base and J 2 bases, with 8 bases left between them. Germline lookup yields CDR1 PRHDT and CDR2 FYEKMQ (reference sequence). The CDR3 contains 14 residues. Here the CDR3 reads CASSLVQGNYGYTF. Written as DNA, the CDR3 is TGTGCCAGCAGCTTAGTACAGGGCAACTATGGCTACACCTTC.

This clonotype came up many times. The chain joins TRBV28 to TRBJ2-5, with 8 bases fitting TRBD1. In germline, CDR1 is MDHEN, CDR2 SYDVKM. The CDR3 sequence is 16 residues long. V lost 4 bases to trimming and J lost 2 bases; unmatched junction nucleotides: 9. The CDR3 DNA reads TGTGCCAGCAGTTCACCGGGACAGGTGAATCAAGAGACCCAGTACTTC. Its translation is CASSSPGQVNQETQYF.

In its sample, this clonotype was seen a few times. V and J are TRBV18 and TRBJ2-5; D not resolved. Germline-derived CDR1 and CDR2 are KGHSH and LQKENI. V shed 3 bases and J shed 1 base, with 9 bases lying between them. This CDR3 contains 14 residues. The CDR3 DNA reads TGTGCCAGCTCACCCAGACAAGTCCAAGAGACCCAGTACTTC. Translation gives CASSPRQVQETQYF.

This clonotype has just a few counts. The chain recombines TRBV5-4 with TRBJ2-3; possible D gene TRBD2, 6 bases. The CDR3 has 15 amino acids. Per the germline V gene, CDR1 is SGHNT and CDR2 is YYREEE (reference sequence). V was pared by 1 base and J by 1 base, with 10 bases between. This CDR3 is CASSLRSGGTDTQYF. CDR3 nucleotide sequence: TGTGCCAGCAGCTTGCGTAGCGGAGGCACAGATACGCAGTATTTT.

This clonotype has ten or more counts. The CDR3 nucleotides are TGTGCCAGCAGTCGGGACAGGCAAGAGACCCAGTACTTC. This translates into CASSRDRQETQYF. J is TRBJ2-5 and V is TRBV2, with 8 bases identical to TRBD1. CDR3 length: 13 residues. Per the germline V gene, CDR1 is SNHLY and CDR2 is FYNNEI. V was pared by 5 bases and J by 2 bases, with 1 base of the junction left unmatched.

This clonotype was seen ten or more times. Here the CDR3 reads CASSAYISTDTQYF. The CDR3 bases are TGTGCCAGCAGCGCGTACATTAGCACAGATACGCAGTATTTT. This chain links TRBV5-6 with TRBJ2-3; D gene uncertain. The CDR3 runs to 14 residues. V was clipped by 4 bases and J by 0 bases, with 9 bases between them. Germline CDR1 SGHDT, CDR2 YYEEEE.

The CDR3 here is CASSTSQASSGANVLTF. For the CDR3, the DNA is TGTGCCAGCTCCACCAGCCAGGCAAGCTCTGGGGCCAACGTCCTGACTTTC. This rearrangement joins TRBV18 to TRBJ2-6; D uncertain. The germline V and J ends were trimmed by 6 bases and 0 bases, with 15 bases remaining between them. Germline V gene data show CDR1 as KGHSH and CDR2 as LQKENI. There are 17 residues in the CDR3.